This entry concerns a single T cell receptor (beta chain). Its matching antigen is unknown. The ends were cut back, 10 bases at V and 0 bases at J, with 10 bases in the middle. From germline, CDR1 is SNHLY and CDR2 FYNNEI. CDR3 length: 14 residues. This record belongs to a study of metastatic and nonmetastatic thyroid tumors. Study details: Repertoire comparisons spanned blood and tumor or nodule tissue from malignant and benign thyroid patients. Study-level points and caveats: It was reportedly found that TCR beta diversity was significantly higher in malignant thyroid tumors than in benign nodules, a difference seen in both blood and tumor samples.

As processed by the authors: Variation in CDR3 across clinicopathological groups served as the basis for constructing a distant-metastasis classifier in papillary thyroid cancer. With MiXCR, TCRdb reprocessed the PCR reads. These V and J calls derive from TCRdb rather than the authors' analysis. Of tens of thousands of clones listed, under 30% are singletons. Patients underwent thyroid surgery, and none had received any treatment before it. Sample: blood. The chain combines TRBV2 with TRBJ2-6, with D unresolved. The sequence was collected from a female donor with papillary thyroid cancer or a benign thyroid nodule (not recorded which). Some clones in this sample may be carry-over from other donors' samples. CDR3 loop: CATRESSGANVLTF. Here the CDR3 DNA reads TGTGCCACCCGTGAAAGCTCTGGGGCCAACGTCCTGACTTTC.